This T cell receptor (beta chain) was identified in a study of CD8 T cells in ankylosing spondylitis. Study conclusions and caveats: Within peripheral blood, clones linked to disease were CD8+ and relatively rare. Disease-associated clones were reportedly significantly overrepresented in matched ankylosing spondylitis synovial fluid. The study identified a TCR beta motif of fewer than 10 highly homologous variants that appeared characteristic of ankylosing spondylitis blood.

Libraries for TCR beta were made by quantitative 5'-RACE with molecular barcodes. TCRdb processed the 5' RACE reads anew with MiXCR; each CDR3 protein has one entry. The table lists about 100,000 distinct CDR3 sequences, 8.8% of them singletons. CDR3 length equals 12 residues. CDR1 is MDHEN and CDR2 is SYDVKM in the germline V gene. Trimming removed 3 bases from V and 7 bases from J, with 10 bases in between. This clonotype has ten or more counts. The antigen is undetermined. Material for sequencing was blood, either unsorted or a sorted T cell fraction (not recorded which). J is TRBJ2-7 and V is TRBV28; no reliable D call. This TCR was recovered from a male donor with ankylosing spondylitis or in good health (not recorded which). The CDR3 spells CASSFGSAEQYF. CDR3 coding DNA: TGTGCCAGCAGTTTTGGAAGTGCAGAGCAGTACTTC.